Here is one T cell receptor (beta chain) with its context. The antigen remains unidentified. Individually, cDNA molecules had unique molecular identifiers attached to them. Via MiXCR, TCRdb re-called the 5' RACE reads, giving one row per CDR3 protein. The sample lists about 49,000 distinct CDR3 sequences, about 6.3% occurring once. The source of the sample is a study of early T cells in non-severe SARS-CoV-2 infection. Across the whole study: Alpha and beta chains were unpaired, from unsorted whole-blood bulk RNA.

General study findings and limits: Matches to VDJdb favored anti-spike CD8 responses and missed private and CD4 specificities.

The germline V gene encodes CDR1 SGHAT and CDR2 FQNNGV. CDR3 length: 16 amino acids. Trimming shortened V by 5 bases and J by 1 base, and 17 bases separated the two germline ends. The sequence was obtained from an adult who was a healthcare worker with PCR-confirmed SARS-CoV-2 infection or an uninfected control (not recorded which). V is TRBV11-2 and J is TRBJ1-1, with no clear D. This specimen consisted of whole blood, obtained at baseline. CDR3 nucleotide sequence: TGTGCCAGCAGCCCGACTACGACACTGTCGAACACTGAAGCTTTCTTT. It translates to CASSPTTTLSNTEAFF.